A single T cell receptor beta chain is shown here with its context. The data were taken from a study of blood T cell repertoires in COVID-19. Study background: The samples span acute and convalescent COVID-19 from the United States, Italy and Spain. PBMCs, B-cell-depleted T cells, or T cells were the source of the cDNA or gDNA that made up the material.

As originally analysed: Amplified reference gene primers provided the basis for estimating nucleated cell counts. Clones were read by immunoSEQ multiplex PCR, and TCRdb kept only the in-frame ones, dropping some. The DNA was the basis for D and trimming; V, J and clone size are from that table. This sample has over 200,000 clones; approximately 90% occur once, and the top ten carry 0.82%. The CDR3 is 16 amino acids. Trimming took 10 bases from V and 2 from J; bases not matched to a gene: 13. Germline CDR1 MGHDK, CDR2 SYGVNS. The chain uses TRBV25-1 and TRBJ2-7, with 11 bases fitting TRBD2. Specimen: peripheral blood. This clonotype originated in a man aged 60-69 years with COVID-19, enrolled during active disease. CDR3 residues: CATESIAGGRPYEQYF. In nucleotides, the CDR3 is TGTGCCACCGAGTCTATAGCGGGGGGGCGCCCCTACGAGCAGTACTTC.